The T cell receptor (beta chain) under discussion was sequenced for a study of STAT5B mutations in CD4+ large granular lymphocyte leukemia. This CDR3 is 15 amino acids long. Germline V gene sequence: CDR1 SEHNR, CDR2 FQNEAQ (reference sequence). Trimming took off 0 bases at V and 1 base at J, with 9 bases between the two ends. Repertoires were generated with immunoSEQ multiplex PCR, while TCRdb's copy carries only in-frame clones and drops some. The sample includes 25,000 to 35,000 clones, about four fifths of them seen just once. Broader study findings: Patient CD4-sorted repertoires stayed more clonal than healthy ones after leukemic-clone removal.

Controls came from buffy coats of healthy blood donors. This clone was seen just once. The antigen remains unidentified. Specimen: CD4+ T cells from blood buffy coats. The gene calls are TRBV7-9 and TRBJ2-5, with unresolved D. The origin of this receptor is a human donor in good health. The CDR3 sequence: CASSLARRTQETQYF. The CDR3, as DNA: TGTGCCAGCAGCTTAGCGCGAAGGACCCAAGAGACCCAGTACTTC.